This entry lists 10 T cell receptor beta chains sequenced from one sample in a study of blood T cell repertoires in COVID-19 (dated by TCRdb to 2020 to 2022). The library was built by means of the immunoSEQ multiplex PCR assay. Entries here come from immuneACCESS through TCRdb and include only in-frame sequences with V and J called. Some clones fail to appear in such tables; in the studies checked, an unresolved V gene covers under half of the shortfall, and the cause of the remainder is unknown. This sample comprises more than 450,000 clones, about nine tenths of them detected only once. The ten largest clones capture roughly 0.72% of the sample. What was sequenced was PBMCs or T cells enriched from blood (not recorded which). Receptors originate from a young woman who had recovered from COVID-19.

The CDR3 protein is CASAPVPTGRDEQYF. The CDR3 DNA follows: TGTGCCAGCGCTCCTGTCCCGACGGGGAGGGACGAGCAGTACTTC. The chain combines TRBV5-5 with TRBJ2-7, with TRBD2 matching 7 bases. Per germline, CDR1 SGHKS and CDR2 YYEKEE (reference sequence). This CDR3 contains 15 residues. Trimming removed 7 bases from V and 5 bases from J; junction bases left unmatched: 15.

This clone came up a few times. V usage is TRBV11-2 and J usage is TRBJ1-1; 7 positions match TRBD1. V dropped 5 bases and J dropped 3; count of bases not matched to a gene: 6. Looked up from germline, CDR1 is SGHAT and CDR2 is FQNNGV. CDR3 length: 14 residues. The DNA for the CDR3 is TGTGCCAGCAGCCCTTGGACAGGTCACACTGAAGCTTTCTTT. Its protein is CASSPWTGHTEAFF.

V and J are TRBV2 and TRBJ2-4, with D maybe TRBD2 (6 bases). The CDR3 runs to 13 residues. Germline V gene data show CDR1 as SNHLY and CDR2 as FYNNEI. Trimming removed 7 bases at V and 3 bases at J, with 10 bases between. This CDR3 reads CASNQGGKNIQYF. In DNA, the CDR3 is TGTGCCAGCAATCAGGGAGGCAAAAACATTCAGTACTTC.

The V gene is TRBV6-1, the J gene TRBJ2-4; D not resolved. CDR3 length equals 15 residues. CDR1 and CDR2 from the germline V gene are MNHNS and SASEGT. Trimming cost V 1 base and J 6 bases, with 13 bases left between them. The DNA of the CDR3 is TGTGCCAGCAGTGAAGGCTGGCTTTCGGGAAACATTCAGTACTTC. This sequence encodes CASSEGWLSGNIQYF.

This chain connects TRBV4-1 to TRBJ1-5, with D perhaps matching TRBD1 (6 bases). The CDR3 length is 14 residues. CDR1 and CDR2 (germline): MGHRA, YSYEKL. Between the trimmed V and J ends, which lost 2 bases and 1 base, there was a span of 6 bases. The CDR3 sequence: CASSQTGSNQPQHF. CDR3 nucleotides: TGCGCCAGCAGCCAAACAGGGAGCAATCAGCCCCAGCATTTT.

The gene calls are TRBV6-5 and TRBJ1-1; TRBD1 is a possible D gene (6 bases). V was cut by 5 bases and J by 0 bases, with 10 bases left in between. The CDR3 is made up of 14 amino acids. The V gene's germline CDR1 is MNHEY and CDR2 SVGAGI. This CDR3 is CASSTWTVNTEAFF. In DNA, the CDR3 is TGTGCCAGCAGTACCTGGACAGTGAACACTGAAGCTTTCTTT.

V usage is TRBV2 and J usage is TRBJ1-2; possibly TRBD1 for D (6 bases). Germline V lookup: CDR1 SNHLY, CDR2 FYNNEI. This CDR3 has 14 residues. The V end was cut by 3 bases, the J end by 1 base, with 9 bases between. CDR3 protein: CASSDSRGNYGYTF. In nucleotides, the CDR3 is TGTGCCAGCAGTGACTCCAGGGGTAACTATGGCTACACCTTC. The full variable domain, rest sourced from reference TRBV2 and TRBJ1-2, is EPEVTQTPSHQVTQMGQEVILRCVPISNHLYFYWYRQILGQKVEFLVSFYNNEISEKSEIFDDQFSVERPDGSNFTLKIRSTKLEDSAMYFCASSDSRGNYGYTFGSGTRLTVV.

The table lists this clone with a count of one. This chain joins TRBV6-5 and TRBJ1-1, with D maybe TRBD1 (5 bases). The CDR3 has 14 amino acids. Per germline, CDR1 MNHEY and CDR2 SVGAGI. The V and J ends lost 8 bases and 4 bases respectively, with 17 bases between them. CDR3 bases: TGTGCCAGCGGAACAGGAGGGCAGAGCACTGAAGCTTTCTTT. Its translation: CASGTGGQSTEAFF.

The V gene is TRBV7-3, the J gene TRBJ2-3; 8 bases fit TRBD2. Germline V lookup: CDR1 SGHTA, CDR2 FQGTGA. V lost 6 bases to trimming and J lost 0 bases; unmatched junction nucleotides: 5. CDR3 length: 15 amino acids. As DNA, the CDR3 is TGTGCCAGCAGGCTAGCGGGTGCTAGCACAGATACGCAGTATTTT. This sequence encodes CASRLAGASTDTQYF.

About this clone itself: Other nucleotide sequences from this sample produce the same CDR3. The chain carries TRBV20-1 and TRBJ1-2; perhaps TRBD1 as D (5 bases). The germline gives CDR1 DFQATT, CDR2 SNEGSKA (reference sequence). CDR3 length: 11 amino acids. V lost 3 bases, J lost 7 bases, and 9 bases lay in between. The CDR3 is CSARGLSGYTF. The CDR3 nucleotides are TGCAGTGCTAGGGGACTGTCTGGCTACACCTTC.